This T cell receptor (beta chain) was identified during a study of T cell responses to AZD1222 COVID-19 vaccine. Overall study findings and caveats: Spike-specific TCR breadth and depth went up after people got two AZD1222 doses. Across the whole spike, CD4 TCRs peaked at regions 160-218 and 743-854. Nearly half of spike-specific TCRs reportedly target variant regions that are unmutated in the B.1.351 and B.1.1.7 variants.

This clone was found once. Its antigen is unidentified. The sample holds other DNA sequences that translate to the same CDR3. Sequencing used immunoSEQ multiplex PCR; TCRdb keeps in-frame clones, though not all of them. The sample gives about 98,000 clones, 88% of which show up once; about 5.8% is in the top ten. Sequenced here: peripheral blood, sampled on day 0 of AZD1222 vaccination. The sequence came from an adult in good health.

CDR3 region: CASSLRGSYEQYF. The CDR3 DNA follows: TGTGCCAGCAGTTTAAGGGGCTCCTACGAGCAGTACTTC. The chain has TRBV12-3 or TRBV12-4 and TRBJ2-7; a weak D match, TRBD1 (5 bases). The CDR3 is 13 amino acids. V lost 2 bases and J lost 0, with 5 bases in between.